These T cell receptor beta chains were read from a single sample in a study of CXCR3-negative and CXCR3-positive naive CD8 T cells. TCRdb re-analyzed the 5' RACE reads; it lists each CDR3 protein once, without DNA. Its table lists fewer than 90,000 distinct CDR3 sequences. Sequencing was performed on naive CXCR3+ CD8+ T cells from blood. The receptors here all came from a human donor in good health. Some clones in this sample may be carry-over from other donors' samples. CDR3s include the opening cysteine and the closing phenylalanine or tryptophan.

v_call	j_call	cdr3_aa
TRBV5-5	TRBJ1-3	CASSVQELNTIYF
TRBV12-3/TRBV12-4	TRBJ2-5	CASSPTGTEQETQYF
TRBV7-6	TRBJ2-2	CASSQPGTDNTGELFF
TRBV6-4	TRBJ2-2	CASSDSTSWNTGELFF
TRBV29-1	TRBJ2-5	CSVEDLGDRVSYGTQYF
TRBV5-1	TRBJ2-6	CASSLLLRSGANVLTF
TRBV13	TRBJ2-1	CASSLRGTSDYNEQFF
TRBV28	TRBJ2-6	CASSLYSGAGANVLTF
TRBV20-1	TRBJ2-7	CSARVGEGTYEQYF
TRBV12-3/TRBV12-4	TRBJ1-2	CATLGRSYGYTF